The table lists the clone carrying this TCR beta chain with a count of one. The target antigen is unknown. RNA was extracted from bulk tissue without any cell sorting. Donors were chemotherapy-naive, newly diagnosed lung cancer surgical patients in China, August–late 2014. This sample stems from a study of tumor and adjacent non-tumor tissue in lung cancer. Whole-study results and caveats: Compared with tumor, normal lung showed significantly lower TCR diversity. Top 100 clones took a larger repertoire share in normal lung.

A modified ARM-PCR protocol with three rounds of nested PCR amplified TCRbeta. TCRdb reanalysed the multiplex PCR reads using MiXCR and keeps one entry per CDR3 protein. The sample lists 120,000 or so distinct CDR3 sequences; approximately 66% were seen once. The specimen was lung tumor tissue. The receptor's source is a man younger than 40 with non-small cell lung cancer.

The CDR3, as DNA: TGCAGCGTTGTAGATTGGAGGACAGAGACCCAGTACTTC. Protein: CSVVDWRTETQYF. V is TRBV29-1 and J is TRBJ2-5, with D tentatively TRBD2 (5 bases). The germline CDR1 and CDR2 sequences are SQVTM and ANQGSEA. With 4 bases removed from V and 4 bases from J, the gap between germline ends came to 13 bases. The CDR3 has 13 residues.